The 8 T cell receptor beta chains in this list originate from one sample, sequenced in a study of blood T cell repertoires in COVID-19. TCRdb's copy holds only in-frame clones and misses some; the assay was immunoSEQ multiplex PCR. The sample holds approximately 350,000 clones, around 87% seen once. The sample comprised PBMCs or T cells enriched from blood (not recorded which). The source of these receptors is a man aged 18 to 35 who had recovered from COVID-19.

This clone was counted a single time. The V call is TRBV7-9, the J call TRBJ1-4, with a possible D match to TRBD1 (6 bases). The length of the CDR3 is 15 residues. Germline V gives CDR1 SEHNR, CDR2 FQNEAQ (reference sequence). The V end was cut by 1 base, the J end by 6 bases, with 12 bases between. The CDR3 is CASSLDVGADEKLFF. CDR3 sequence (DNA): TGTGCCAGCAGCTTAGATGTGGGGGCCGATGAAAAACTGTTTTTT. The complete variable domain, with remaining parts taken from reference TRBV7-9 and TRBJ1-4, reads DTGVSQNPRHKITKRGQNVTFRCDPISEHNRLYWYRQTLGQGPEFLTYFQNEAQLEKSRLLSDRFSAERPKGSFSTLEIQRTEQGDSAMYLCASSLDVGADEKLFFGSGTQLSVL.

CDR3 loop: CASNSRGGGELFF. The CDR3 DNA is TGTGCCAGCAACTCCCGGGGAGGCGGGGAGCTGTTTTTT. This chain connects TRBV2 to TRBJ2-2; D is perhaps TRBD2 (6 bases). The germline CDR1 and CDR2 sequences are SNHLY and FYNNEI. CDR3 length: 13 residues. V lost 7 bases and J lost 7, with 13 bases in between. The whole variable domain, filled in from reference TRBV2 and TRBJ2-2, reads EPEVTQTPSHQVTQMGQEVILRCVPISNHLYFYWYRQILGQKVEFLVSFYNNEISEKSEIFDDQFSVERPDGSNFTLKIRSTKLEDSAMYFCASNSRGGGELFFGEGSRLTVL.

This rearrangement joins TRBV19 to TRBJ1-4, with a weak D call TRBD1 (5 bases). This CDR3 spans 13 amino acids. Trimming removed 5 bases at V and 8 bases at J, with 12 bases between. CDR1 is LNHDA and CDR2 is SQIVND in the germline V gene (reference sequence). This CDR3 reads CASSLGAEEKLFF. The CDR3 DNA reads TGTGCCAGTAGTCTTGGGGCTGAAGAAAAACTGTTTTTT.

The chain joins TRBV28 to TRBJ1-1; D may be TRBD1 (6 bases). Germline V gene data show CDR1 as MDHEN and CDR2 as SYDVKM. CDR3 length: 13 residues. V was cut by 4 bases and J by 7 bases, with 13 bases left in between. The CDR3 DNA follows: TGTGCCAGCAGTTGGACCGGGACAATTGAAGCTTTCTTT. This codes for CASSWTGTIEAFF.

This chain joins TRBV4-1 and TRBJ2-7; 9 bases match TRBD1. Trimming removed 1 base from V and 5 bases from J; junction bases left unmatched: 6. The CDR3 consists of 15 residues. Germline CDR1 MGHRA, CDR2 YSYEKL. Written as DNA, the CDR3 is TGCGCCAGCAGCCAAGGGGGACAGGGTTTAGACGAGCAGTACTTC. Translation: CASSQGGQGLDEQYF.

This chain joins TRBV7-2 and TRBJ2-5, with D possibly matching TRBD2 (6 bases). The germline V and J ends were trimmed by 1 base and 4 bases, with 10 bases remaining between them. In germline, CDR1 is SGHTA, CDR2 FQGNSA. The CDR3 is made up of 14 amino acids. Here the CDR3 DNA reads TGTGCCAGCAGCTTAGGTGGGGGAGGAGAGACCCAGTACTTC. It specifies CASSLGGGGETQYF.

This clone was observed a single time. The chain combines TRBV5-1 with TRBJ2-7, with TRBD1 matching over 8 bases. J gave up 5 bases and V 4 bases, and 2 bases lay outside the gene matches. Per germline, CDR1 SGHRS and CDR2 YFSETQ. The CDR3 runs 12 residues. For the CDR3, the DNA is TGCGCCAGCAGCGAGGGACAGGACGAGCAGTACTTC. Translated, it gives CASSEGQDEQYF.

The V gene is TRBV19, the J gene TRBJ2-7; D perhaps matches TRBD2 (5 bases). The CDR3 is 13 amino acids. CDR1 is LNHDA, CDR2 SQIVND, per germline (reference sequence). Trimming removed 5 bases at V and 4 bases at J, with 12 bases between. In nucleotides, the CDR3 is TGTGCCAGTAGTCCGGCCCCGGGGTACGAGCAGTACTTC. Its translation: CASSPAPGYEQYF.